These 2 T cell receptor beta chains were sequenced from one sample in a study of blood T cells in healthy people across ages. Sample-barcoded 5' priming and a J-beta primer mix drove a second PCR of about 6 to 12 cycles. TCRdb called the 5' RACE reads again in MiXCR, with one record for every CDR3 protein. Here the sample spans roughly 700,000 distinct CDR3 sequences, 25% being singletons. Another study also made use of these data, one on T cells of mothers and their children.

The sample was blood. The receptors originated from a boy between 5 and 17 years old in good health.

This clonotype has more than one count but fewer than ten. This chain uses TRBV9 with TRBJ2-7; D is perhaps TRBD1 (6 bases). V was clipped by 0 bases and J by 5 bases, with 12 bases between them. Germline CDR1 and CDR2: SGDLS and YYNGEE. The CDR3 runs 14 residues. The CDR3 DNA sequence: TGTGCCAGCAGCGTAGGAAACAGGGACCACGAGCAGTACTTC. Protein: CASSVGNRDHEQYF.

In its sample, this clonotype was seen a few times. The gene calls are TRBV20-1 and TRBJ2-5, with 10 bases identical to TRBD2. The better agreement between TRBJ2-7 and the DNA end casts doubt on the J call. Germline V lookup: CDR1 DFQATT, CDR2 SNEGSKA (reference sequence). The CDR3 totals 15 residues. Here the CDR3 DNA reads TGCAGTGCCACGAAAAGGACTAGCGGTCCCTACGAGCAGTACTTC. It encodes CSATKRTSGPYEQYF.